The rows below give T cell receptor beta chains drawn from one sample of a study of blood T cell repertoires in COVID-19. Profiled with immunoSEQ multiplex PCR; TCRdb holds only in-frame clones, not every one. The table includes 200,000 to 250,000 clones, 80% to 90% detected once. Sequences were obtained from PBMCs or T cells enriched from blood (not recorded which). All receptors come from a woman under 40 who had been exposed to COVID-19. CDR3s include the opening cysteine and the closing phenylalanine or tryptophan. D genes are given only for firm matches. Rows give clone size only sometimes, using once, few, many, or a class for an expanded clone.

TRBV4-1,TRBJ1-1,NA,NA,CASSQVWGGDTEAFF,TGCGCCAGCAGCCAGGTATGGGGGGGAGACACTGAAGCTTTCTTT
TRBV10-1,TRBJ2-1,TRBD2,once,CASSESASGRSNEQFF,TGCGCCAGCAGTGAGTCGGCTAGCGGGAGGTCAAATGAGCAGTTCTTC
TRBV10-3,TRBJ2-7,TRBD1,NA,CAISGGTGFAEQYF,TGTGCCATCAGTGGAGGGACAGGGTTCGCCGAGCAGTACTTC
TRBV12-3/TRBV12-4,TRBJ2-7,NA,NA,CASRARGYEQYF,TGTGCCAGCAGAGCTCGGGGGTACGAGCAGTACTTC
TRBV30,TRBJ2-7,TRBD2,NA,CALQPGLAIYEQYF,TGTGCCTTACAACCGGGACTAGCGATCTACGAGCAGTACTTC
TRBV7-9,TRBJ1-2,NA,NA,CASSLAQIYGYTF,TGTGCCAGCAGCTTAGCTCAGATCTATGGCTACACCTTC
TRBV19,TRBJ2-3,TRBD2,NA,CASSSPGTSGTDTQYF,TGTGCCAGTAGTTCCCCCGGGACTAGCGGCACAGATACGCAGTATTTT
TRBV19,TRBJ1-2,NA,NA,CASSIIPGGTVSYGYTF,TGTGCCAGTAGTATCATTCCAGGCGGGACGGTTTCCTATGGCTACACCTTC
TRBV5-1,TRBJ1-1,TRBD1,NA,CASSLGTGGVTEAFF,TGCGCCAGCAGCTTGGGGACAGGGGGCGTCACTGAAGCTTTCTTT
TRBV9,TRBJ2-2,TRBD2,NA,CASSVAAGGDTGELFF,TGTGCCAGCAGCGTAGCGGCGGGAGGCGACACCGGGGAGCTGTTTTTT
TRBV19,TRBJ2-7,NA,NA,CASSVRTGRAYEQYF,TGTGCCAGTAGTGTGCGGACAGGGAGGGCCTACGAGCAGTACTTC
TRBV7-2,TRBJ2-1,NA,NA,CASSLTSSYNEQFF,TGTGCCAGCAGCTTGACTAGTTCCTACAATGAGCAGTTCTTC
TRBV20-1,TRBJ2-3,NA,NA,CSASSGNTDTQYF,TGCAGTGCTAGTAGCGGTAACACAGATACGCAGTATTTT
TRBV5-5,TRBJ2-6,NA,NA,CASSLNWGANVLTF,TGTGCCAGCAGCTTGAACTGGGGGGCCAACGTCCTGACTTTC
TRBV5-1,TRBJ2-7,NA,NA,CASSTKQGLTYEQYF,TGCGCCAGCAGCACTAAACAGGGCCTTACCTACGAGCAGTACTTC
TRBV5-4,TRBJ2-2,NA,NA,CASSLAITGELFF,TGTGCCAGCAGCTTGGCCATCACCGGGGAGCTGTTTTTT
TRBV30,TRBJ1-1,NA,NA,CAWRPDTLNTEAFF,TGTGCCTGGAGGCCCGACACATTGAACACTGAAGCTTTCTTT
TRBV5-4,TRBJ1-2,NA,NA,CASTLDGANYGYTF,TGTGCCAGCACCCTGGACGGGGCTAACTATGGCTACACCTTC
TRBV18,TRBJ2-2,NA,NA,CASSPGVGTGELFF,TGTGCCAGCTCACCCGGGGTCGGCACCGGGGAGCTGTTTTTT
TRBV4-1,TRBJ2-3,NA,NA,CASSHNREMADTQYF,TGCGCCAGCAGCCATAATCGGGAGATGGCAGATACGCAGTATTTT
TRBV19,TRBJ1-2,NA,NA,CASSDLRRGHRSSYGYTF,TGTGCCAGTAGTGACCTCCGAAGGGGACACCGCTCAAGTTATGGCTACACCTTC
TRBV7-9,TRBJ2-3,TRBD2,NA,CASSLIVAGGTDTQYF,TGTGCCAGCAGCTTAATCGTAGCGGGAGGCACAGATACGCAGTATTTT
TRBV2,TRBJ2-4,TRBD2,NA,CASSLDRGPGLAGGPKNIQYF,TGTGCCAGCAGTCTCGACAGGGGGCCAGGACTAGCGGGAGGCCCCAAAAACATTCAGTACTTC
TRBV3-1/TRBV3-2,TRBJ1-2,NA,NA,CASSQDFQDYGYTF,TGTGCCAGCAGCCAAGATTTCCAGGATTATGGCTACACCTTC
TRBV11-2,TRBJ1-2,NA,NA,CASSLAGAIGYTF,TGTGCCAGCAGCTTAGCAGGGGCTATTGGCTACACCTTC
TRBV12-3/TRBV12-4,TRBJ2-1,NA,once,CASSLGQLNEQFF,TGTGCCAGCAGTTTGGGCCAGCTCAATGAGCAGTTCTTC
TRBV29-1,TRBJ1-2,NA,NA,CSARAGGGYTF,TGCAGTGCTCGGGCGGGAGGTGGCTACACCTTC
TRBV29-1,TRBJ1-2,TRBD1,NA,CSGDRGGYGYTF,TGCAGCGGGGACAGGGGAGGCTATGGCTACACCTTC
TRBV11-2,TRBJ2-5,NA,NA,CASSHPTGMETQYF,TGTGCCAGCAGCCACCCCACAGGGATGGAGACCCAGTACTTC
TRBV6-5,TRBJ2-7,NA,once,CASSSDRSYYEQYF,TGTGCCAGCAGTTCCGACAGGTCGTACTACGAGCAGTACTTC
TRBV9,TRBJ1-6,NA,NA,CASSVGGGLLSPLHF,TGTGCCAGCAGCGTAGGGGGAGGCCTTTTGTCACCCCTCCACTTT
TRBV28,TRBJ2-5,TRBD2,NA,CASSVRGAGGETQYF,TGTGCCAGCAGTGTCCGCGGAGCGGGAGGTGAGACCCAGTACTTC
TRBV5-6,TRBJ2-7,TRBD1,NA,CASSDRVRNEQYF,TGTGCCAGCAGCGACAGGGTGAGGAACGAGCAGTACTTC
TRBV4-1,TRBJ1-1,NA,NA,CASSQDPGNTEAFF,TGCGCCAGCAGCCAAGATCCGGGGAACACTGAAGCTTTCTTT
TRBV19,TRBJ1-3,TRBD1,once,CASSPPQGEDGNTIYF,TGTGCCAGTAGTCCTCCACAGGGGGAGGATGGAAACACCATATATTTT
TRBV5-1,TRBJ1-2,NA,few,CASSFMGLGYTF,TGCGCCAGCAGCTTCATGGGACTCGGCTACACCTTC
TRBV18,TRBJ1-4,NA,NA,CASSRTSSDEKLFF,TGTGCCAGCTCACGGACAAGTTCAGATGAAAAACTGTTTTTT
TRBV5-1,TRBJ1-1,TRBD1,NA,CASSPRTGMNTEAFF,TGCGCCAGCAGCCCCAGGACAGGAATGAACACTGAAGCTTTCTTT
TRBV11-1,TRBJ2-1,TRBD1,once,CASSRGQGRNEQFF,TGTGCCAGCAGCAGGGGACAGGGAAGGAATGAGCAGTTCTTC
TRBV30,TRBJ1-1,NA,NA,CAWRSLVAEAFF,TGTGCCTGGAGGTCCCTCGTCGCTGAAGCTTTCTTT